These 23 T cell receptor beta chains originate from one sample sequenced in a study of blood T cell repertoires in COVID-19 (dated by TCRdb to about 2020). Receptor amplification or capture employed the immunoSEQ multiplex PCR assay. The table comes from immuneACCESS by way of TCRdb, which keeps in-frame sequences with V and J called. Part of the clones is missing from these tables; in studies checked, under half for an unresolved V gene and the rest for unknown reasons. The sample data list some 340,000 clones, and 85% to 95% of these were observed just once. The top ten clonotypes cover roughly 3.9% of the sample. The specimen sequenced was PBMCs or T cells enriched from blood (not recorded which). The receptor set was obtained from a woman in her thirties who had been exposed to COVID-19.

As DNA, the CDR3 is TGTGCCACCAGCATAGGGAGGTACAATGAGCAGTTCTTC. Residues: CATSIGRYNEQFF. This chain connects TRBV15 to TRBJ2-1, with D possibly matching TRBD2 (6 bases). There are 13 residues in the CDR3. The germline V gene has CDR1 LNHNV and CDR2 YYDKDF (reference sequence). Trimming stripped 4 bases from V and 4 bases from J, with 8 bases between.

The chain is built from TRBV6-5 and TRBJ1-1; TRBD1 is a possible D gene (5 bases). V was pared by 2 bases and J by 0 bases, with 13 bases between. Germline V lookup: CDR1 MNHEY, CDR2 SVGAGI. This CDR3 is built from 16 residues. Here the CDR3 DNA reads TGTGCCAGCAGTTACCCCGGGGGAGAAATGAACACTGAAGCTTTCTTT. This gives the protein CASSYPGGEMNTEAFF.

The V and J genes are TRBV19 and TRBJ1-5; the D is unclear. Germline V lookup: CDR1 LNHDA, CDR2 SQIVND (reference sequence). Trimming removed 2 bases from V and 5 bases from J, with 7 bases in between. There are 13 residues in the CDR3. CDR3 nucleotide sequence: TGTGCCAGTAGTATACCGCCGGATCAGCCCCAGCATTTT. This encodes CASSIPPDQPQHF. Full variable domain (remainder filled in from reference TRBV19 and TRBJ1-5): DGGITQSPKYLFRKEGQNVTLSCEQNLNHDAMYWYRQDPGQGLRLIYYSQIVNDFQKGDIAEGYSVSREKKESFPLTVTSAQKNPTAFYLCASSIPPDQPQHFGDGTRLSIL.

The chain uses TRBV25-1 and TRBJ1-2, with D perhaps matching TRBD1 (6 bases). The CDR3 loop spans 16 amino acids. Trimming removed 1 base at V and 3 bases at J, with 15 bases between. CDR1 and CDR2 (germline): MGHDK, SYGVNS. The CDR3 sequence: CASSEWAQQGYYGYTF. CDR3 nucleotides: TGTGCCAGCAGTGAATGGGCCCAACAGGGCTACTATGGCTACACCTTC.

The chain uses TRBV5-4 and TRBJ2-5; weak D call: TRBD2 (5 bases). Germline CDR1 SGHNT, CDR2 YYREEE (reference sequence). Trimming took 1 base from V and 5 from J, leaving 9 bases between them. The CDR3 length is 13 residues. The chain's CDR3 is CASSLRAGETQYF. The CDR3 nucleotides read TGTGCCAGCAGCTTGAGGGCGGGCGAGACCCAGTACTTC.

The chain is built from TRBV27 and TRBJ1-1; D call uncertain. The CDR3 contains 14 residues. V shed 4 bases and J shed 1 base, with 10 bases lying between them. CDR1 is MNHEY and CDR2 is SMNVEV in the germline V gene (reference sequence). CDR3 nucleotides: TGTGCCAGCAGTTACGGACTGGCGAACACTGAAGCTTTCTTT. Protein product: CASSYGLANTEAFF.

The chain uses TRBV19 and TRBJ2-1; no reliable D call. The length of the CDR3 is 15 residues. The V gene's germline CDR1 is LNHDA and CDR2 SQIVND (reference sequence). Trimming cost V 6 bases and J 4 bases, with 16 bases left between them. The CDR3 coding sequence is TGTGCCAGTAGCGTCTTTCTTTCGTTGTACAATGAGCAGTTCTTC. This translates into CASSVFLSLYNEQFF. Supplemented by reference TRBV19 and TRBJ2-1, the full variable domain reads DGGITQSPKYLFRKEGQNVTLSCEQNLNHDAMYWYRQDPGQGLRLIYYSQIVNDFQKGDIAEGYSVSREKKESFPLTVTSAQKNPTAFYLCASSVFLSLYNEQFFGPGTRLTVL.

This clone appeared a few times. This chain uses TRBV29-1 with TRBJ1-2; possibly TRBD1 for D (6 bases). The length of the CDR3 is 12 residues. Per the germline V gene, CDR1 is SQVTM and CDR2 is ANQGSEA. Trimming shortened V by 6 bases and J by 7 bases, and 15 bases separated the two germline ends. The CDR3 nucleotides read TGCAGCGTGGAGACAGGAGAGGGTGGCTACACCTTC. Its protein product is CSVETGEGGYTF.

The V call is TRBV7-9, the J call TRBJ1-3; D perhaps matches TRBD1 (5 bases). The CDR3 extends over 18 amino acids. Per the germline V gene, CDR1 is SEHNR and CDR2 is FQNEAQ (reference sequence). V lost 5 bases and J 0 bases, leaving 20 bases between the germline ends. The CDR3 nucleotides read TGTGCCAGCAGCCTCCGGGAGGCCAGGGTGTCCTCTGGAAACACCATATATTTT. Translated, it gives CASSLREARVSSGNTIYF.

The V and J genes are TRBV7-9 and TRBJ2-7, with D possibly matching TRBD1 (6 bases). The V end was cut by 1 base, the J end by 1 base, with 14 bases between. The V gene's germline CDR1 is SEHNR and CDR2 FQNEAQ (reference sequence). The CDR3 spans 16 residues. CDR3 coding DNA: TGTGCCAGCAGCTTAGGTGTAAGGCAGGGGTCCTACGAGCAGTACTTC. Translation: CASSLGVRQGSYEQYF. The entire variable domain, with the rest obtained from reference TRBV7-9 and TRBJ2-7, is as follows: DTGVSQNPRHKITKRGQNVTFRCDPISEHNRLYWYRQTLGQGPEFLTYFQNEAQLEKSRLLSDRFSAERPKGSFSTLEIQRTEQGDSAMYLCASSLGVRQGSYEQYFGPGTRLTVT.

This clone was counted once. The rearrangement links TRBV11-1 to TRBJ1-3; D is unresolved. CDR1 and CDR2 from the germline V gene are SGHAT and FQDESV (reference sequence). V was shortened by 5 bases and J by 1 base, with 6 bases between the two germline ends. The CDR3 runs to 13 residues. The CDR3 DNA is TGTGCCAGCAGCCCCTCGTCTGGAAACACCATATATTTT. This sequence encodes CASSPSSGNTIYF.

The chain combines TRBV6-5 with TRBJ1-6; 7 bases line up with TRBD1. V trimming: 6 bases; J trimming: 5 bases; junction bases outside the gene matches: 4. The CDR3 has 14 amino acids. Germline CDR1 and CDR2: MNHEY and SVGAGI. The CDR3 DNA reads TGTGCCAGCAGGTCCGGGACAGATAATTCACCCCTCCACTTT. As protein: CASRSGTDNSPLHF.

V is TRBV11-1 and J is TRBJ2-5; TRBD1 matches 9 bases. V was pared by 5 bases and J by 4 bases, with 5 bases of the junction left unmatched. Germline V gene data show CDR1 as SGHAT and CDR2 as FQDESV (reference sequence). The CDR3 consists of 14 residues. The CDR3 DNA sequence: TGTGCCAGCAGCCGGACAGGGGAAAGAGAGACCCAGTACTTC. Its translation: CASSRTGERETQYF.

The chain employs TRBV27 and TRBJ1-2, with 12 bases identical to TRBD1. CDR3 length: 16 amino acids. The junction had 13 bases not matched to a gene; V was cut back by 6 bases and J by 8 bases. The V gene's germline CDR1 is MNHEY and CDR2 SMNVEV (reference sequence). The CDR3 here is CASSLGGTGGSGGYTF. In nucleotides, the CDR3 is TGTGCCAGCAGCCTGGGCGGGACAGGGGGCTCGGGAGGCTACACCTTC.

This clone was counted a single time. The chain couples TRBV5-6 to TRBJ1-5; D gene uncertain. The V end was cut by 2 bases, the J end by 7 bases, with 13 bases between. The CDR3 length is 14 residues. Per the germline V gene, CDR1 is SGHDT and CDR2 is YYEEEE. Here the CDR3 DNA reads TGTGCCAGCAGCTTTTTAGGCGGGGAGCAGCCCCAGCATTTT. This gives the protein CASSFLGGEQPQHF.

Here the CDR3 DNA reads TGCGCCAGCAGCTCCCGGGGGTGGATGGAGACCCAGTACTTC. Translated, it gives CASSSRGWMETQYF. J is TRBJ2-5 and V is TRBV5-1; tentatively, D is TRBD2 (6 bases). CDR3 length: 14 amino acids. The V end lost 3 bases, the J end lost 5 bases, and 14 bases lay between the germline ends. Germline values: CDR1 SGHRS, CDR2 YFSETQ.

The rearrangement links TRBV9 to TRBJ1-2; maybe TRBD1 (6 bases). The germline V and J ends were trimmed by 4 bases and 5 bases, with 15 bases remaining between them. This CDR3 comprises 14 residues. CDR1 and CDR2 (germline): SGDLS, YYNGEE. The chain's CDR3 is CASSRSSGQYGYTF. CDR3 sequence (DNA): TGTGCCAGCAGCAGAAGTTCCGGACAGTATGGCTACACCTTC.

The rearrangement uses TRBV5-1 and TRBJ2-3; D uncertain. Germline lookup yields CDR1 SGHRS and CDR2 YFSETQ. V lost 2 bases, J lost 0 bases, and 16 bases lay in between. The CDR3 sequence is 17 residues long. The CDR3 reads CASSFLLERYSTDTQYF. Here the CDR3 DNA reads TGCGCCAGCAGCTTTCTCCTTGAGCGCTATAGCACAGATACGCAGTATTTT.

The V gene is TRBV12-3 or TRBV12-4, the J gene TRBJ1-2, with D tentatively TRBD1 (6 bases). V was clipped by 5 bases and J by 8 bases, with 15 bases between them. This CDR3 has 13 amino acids. This CDR3 reads CASSRRGGGGYTF. As DNA, the CDR3 is TGTGCCAGCAGTCGCCGAGGGGGGGGCGGCTACACCTTC.

This chain joins TRBV7-9 and TRBJ2-5; 7 bases are a match to TRBD2. The CDR3 consists of 17 residues. Germline V lookup: CDR1 SEHNR, CDR2 FQNEAQ (reference sequence). The V segment lost 2 bases and the J segment 0 bases; nucleotides outside the gene matches: 9. Here the CDR3 DNA reads TGTGCCAGCAGCTTAAAGGCTCAAGCGGGGAACCAAGAGACCCAGTACTTC. It translates to CASSLKAQAGNQETQYF.

The V gene is TRBV2, the J gene TRBJ1-2; 9 bases are a match to TRBD1. Per germline, CDR1 SNHLY and CDR2 FYNNEI. The V and J ends lost 4 bases and 8 bases, in that order; junction bases with no gene match: 5. The CDR3 contains 13 residues. The CDR3 DNA follows: TGTGCCAGCAGTGCCCGGGACAGGGCGGGCTACACCTTC. Protein: CASSARDRAGYTF. Together with reference TRBV2 and TRBJ1-2, the CDR3 gives the full variable domain: EPEVTQTPSHQVTQMGQEVILRCVPISNHLYFYWYRQILGQKVEFLVSFYNNEISEKSEIFDDQFSVERPDGSNFTLKIRSTKLEDSAMYFCASSARDRAGYTFGSGTRLTVV.

V is TRBV21-1 and J is TRBJ2-1; whether TRBD1, the table's D call, matches the DNA was not checked. TRBV21-1 is assigned pseudogene status. CDR3 length: 15 residues. CDR3 coding DNA: TGTGCCAGCACCCGAGACAGGTTGGCATTCAATGAGCAGTTCTTC. It encodes CASTRDRLAFNEQFF.

The J gene is TRBJ1-4, the V gene TRBV18, with unresolved D. The CDR3 runs 13 residues. The V end lost 3 bases, the J end lost 6 bases, and 8 bases lay between the germline ends. CDR1 KGHSH and CDR2 LQKENI come from the germline V gene. The CDR3 is CASSPRGDEKLFF. The CDR3 nucleotides read TGTGCCAGCTCACCCCGGGGAGATGAAAAACTGTTTTTT.